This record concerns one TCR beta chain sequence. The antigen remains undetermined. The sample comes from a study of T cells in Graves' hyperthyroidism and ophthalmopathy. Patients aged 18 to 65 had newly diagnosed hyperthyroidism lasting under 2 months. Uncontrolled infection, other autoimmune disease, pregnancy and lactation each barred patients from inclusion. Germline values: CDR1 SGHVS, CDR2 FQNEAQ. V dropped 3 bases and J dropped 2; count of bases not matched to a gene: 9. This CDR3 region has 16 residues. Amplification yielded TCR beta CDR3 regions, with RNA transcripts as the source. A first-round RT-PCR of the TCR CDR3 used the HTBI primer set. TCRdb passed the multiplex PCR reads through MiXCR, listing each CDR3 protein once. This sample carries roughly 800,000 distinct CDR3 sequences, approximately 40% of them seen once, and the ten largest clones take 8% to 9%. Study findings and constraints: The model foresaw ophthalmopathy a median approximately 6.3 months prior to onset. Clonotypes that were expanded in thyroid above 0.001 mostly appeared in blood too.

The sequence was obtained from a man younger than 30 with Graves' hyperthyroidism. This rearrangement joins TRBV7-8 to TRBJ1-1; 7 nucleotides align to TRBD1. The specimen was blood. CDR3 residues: CASSFPAGGGNTEAFF. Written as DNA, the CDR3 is TGTGCCAGCAGCTTTCCAGCAGGGGGGGGCAACACTGAAGCTTTCTTT.